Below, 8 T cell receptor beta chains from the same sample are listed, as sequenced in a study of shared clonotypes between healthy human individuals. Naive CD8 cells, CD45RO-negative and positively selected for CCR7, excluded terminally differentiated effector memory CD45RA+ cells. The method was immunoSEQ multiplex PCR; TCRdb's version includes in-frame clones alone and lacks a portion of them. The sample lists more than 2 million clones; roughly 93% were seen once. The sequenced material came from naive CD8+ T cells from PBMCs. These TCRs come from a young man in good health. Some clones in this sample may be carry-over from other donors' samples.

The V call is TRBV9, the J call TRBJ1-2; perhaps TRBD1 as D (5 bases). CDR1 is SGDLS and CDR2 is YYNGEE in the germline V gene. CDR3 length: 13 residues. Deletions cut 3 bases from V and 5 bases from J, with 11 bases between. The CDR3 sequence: CASSATGSYGYTF. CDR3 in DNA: TGTGCCAGCAGCGCCACAGGTTCATATGGCTACACCTTC.

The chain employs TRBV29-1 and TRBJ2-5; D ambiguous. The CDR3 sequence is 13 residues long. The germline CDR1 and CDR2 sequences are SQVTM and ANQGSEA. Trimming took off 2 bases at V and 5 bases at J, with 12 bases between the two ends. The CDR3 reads CSVETGRVETQYF. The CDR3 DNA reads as TGCAGCGTTGAAACCGGACGGGTGGAGACCCAGTACTTC.

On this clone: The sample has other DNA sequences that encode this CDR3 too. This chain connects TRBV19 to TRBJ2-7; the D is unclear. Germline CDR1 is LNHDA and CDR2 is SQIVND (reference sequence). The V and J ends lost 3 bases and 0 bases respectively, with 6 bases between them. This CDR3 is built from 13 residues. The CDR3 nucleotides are TGTGCCAGTAGTATTTCCTACTCCTACGAGCAGTACTTC. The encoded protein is CASSISYSYEQYF.

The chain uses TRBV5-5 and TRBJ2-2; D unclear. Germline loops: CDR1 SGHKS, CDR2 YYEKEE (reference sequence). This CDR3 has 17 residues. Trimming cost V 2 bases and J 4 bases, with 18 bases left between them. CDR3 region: CASSFLYDTYGTGELFF. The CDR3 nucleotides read TGTGCCAGCAGCTTCCTCTACGACACTTATGGCACCGGGGAGCTGTTTTTT.

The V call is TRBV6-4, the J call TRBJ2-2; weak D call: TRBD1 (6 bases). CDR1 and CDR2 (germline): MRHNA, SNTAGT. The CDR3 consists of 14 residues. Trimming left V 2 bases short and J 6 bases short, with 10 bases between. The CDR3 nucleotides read TGTGCCAGCAGTGACCTTACAGGGTCCGGGGAGCTGTTTTTT. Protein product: CASSDLTGSGELFF.

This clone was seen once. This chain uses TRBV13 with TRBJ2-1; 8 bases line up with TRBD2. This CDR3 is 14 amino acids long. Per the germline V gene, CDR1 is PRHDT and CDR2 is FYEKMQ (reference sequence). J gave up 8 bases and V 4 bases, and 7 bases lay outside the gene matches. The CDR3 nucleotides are TGTGCCAGCAGCTGGAGGGACGGGAGGGATGAGCAGTTCTTC. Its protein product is CASSWRDGRDEQFF. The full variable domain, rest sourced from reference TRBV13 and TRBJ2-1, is AAGVIQSPRHLIKEKRETATLKCYPIPRHDTVYWYQQGPGQDPQFLISFYEKMQSDKGSIPDRFSAQQFSDYHSELNMSSLELGDSALYFCASSWRDGRDEQFFGPGTRLTVL.

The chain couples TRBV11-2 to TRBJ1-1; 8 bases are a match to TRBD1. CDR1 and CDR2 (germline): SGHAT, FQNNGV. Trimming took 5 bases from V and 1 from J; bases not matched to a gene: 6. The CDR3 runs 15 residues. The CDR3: CASSGHGTGNTEAFF. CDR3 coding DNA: TGTGCCAGCAGCGGGCACGGGACAGGGAACACTGAAGCTTTCTTT.

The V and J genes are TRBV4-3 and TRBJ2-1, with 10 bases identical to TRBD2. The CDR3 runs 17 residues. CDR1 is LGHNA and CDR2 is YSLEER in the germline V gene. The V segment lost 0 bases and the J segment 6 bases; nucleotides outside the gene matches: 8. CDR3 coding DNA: TGCGCCAGCAGCCAAGATCAGTCTAGCGGGAGCCGCAATGAGCAGTTCTTC. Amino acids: CASSQDQSSGSRNEQFF.